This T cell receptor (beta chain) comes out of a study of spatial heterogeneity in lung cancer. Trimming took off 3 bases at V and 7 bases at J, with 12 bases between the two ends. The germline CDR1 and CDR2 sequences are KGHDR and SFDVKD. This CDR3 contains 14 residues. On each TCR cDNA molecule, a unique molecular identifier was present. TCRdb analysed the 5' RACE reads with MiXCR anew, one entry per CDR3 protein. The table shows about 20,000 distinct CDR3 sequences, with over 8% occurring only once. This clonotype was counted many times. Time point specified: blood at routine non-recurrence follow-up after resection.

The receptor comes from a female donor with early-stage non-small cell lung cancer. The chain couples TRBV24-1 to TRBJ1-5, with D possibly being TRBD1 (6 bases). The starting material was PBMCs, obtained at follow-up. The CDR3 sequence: CATSDRVGGQPQHF. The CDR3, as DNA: TGTGCCACCAGTGATAGAGTCGGGGGCCAGCCCCAGCATTTT.